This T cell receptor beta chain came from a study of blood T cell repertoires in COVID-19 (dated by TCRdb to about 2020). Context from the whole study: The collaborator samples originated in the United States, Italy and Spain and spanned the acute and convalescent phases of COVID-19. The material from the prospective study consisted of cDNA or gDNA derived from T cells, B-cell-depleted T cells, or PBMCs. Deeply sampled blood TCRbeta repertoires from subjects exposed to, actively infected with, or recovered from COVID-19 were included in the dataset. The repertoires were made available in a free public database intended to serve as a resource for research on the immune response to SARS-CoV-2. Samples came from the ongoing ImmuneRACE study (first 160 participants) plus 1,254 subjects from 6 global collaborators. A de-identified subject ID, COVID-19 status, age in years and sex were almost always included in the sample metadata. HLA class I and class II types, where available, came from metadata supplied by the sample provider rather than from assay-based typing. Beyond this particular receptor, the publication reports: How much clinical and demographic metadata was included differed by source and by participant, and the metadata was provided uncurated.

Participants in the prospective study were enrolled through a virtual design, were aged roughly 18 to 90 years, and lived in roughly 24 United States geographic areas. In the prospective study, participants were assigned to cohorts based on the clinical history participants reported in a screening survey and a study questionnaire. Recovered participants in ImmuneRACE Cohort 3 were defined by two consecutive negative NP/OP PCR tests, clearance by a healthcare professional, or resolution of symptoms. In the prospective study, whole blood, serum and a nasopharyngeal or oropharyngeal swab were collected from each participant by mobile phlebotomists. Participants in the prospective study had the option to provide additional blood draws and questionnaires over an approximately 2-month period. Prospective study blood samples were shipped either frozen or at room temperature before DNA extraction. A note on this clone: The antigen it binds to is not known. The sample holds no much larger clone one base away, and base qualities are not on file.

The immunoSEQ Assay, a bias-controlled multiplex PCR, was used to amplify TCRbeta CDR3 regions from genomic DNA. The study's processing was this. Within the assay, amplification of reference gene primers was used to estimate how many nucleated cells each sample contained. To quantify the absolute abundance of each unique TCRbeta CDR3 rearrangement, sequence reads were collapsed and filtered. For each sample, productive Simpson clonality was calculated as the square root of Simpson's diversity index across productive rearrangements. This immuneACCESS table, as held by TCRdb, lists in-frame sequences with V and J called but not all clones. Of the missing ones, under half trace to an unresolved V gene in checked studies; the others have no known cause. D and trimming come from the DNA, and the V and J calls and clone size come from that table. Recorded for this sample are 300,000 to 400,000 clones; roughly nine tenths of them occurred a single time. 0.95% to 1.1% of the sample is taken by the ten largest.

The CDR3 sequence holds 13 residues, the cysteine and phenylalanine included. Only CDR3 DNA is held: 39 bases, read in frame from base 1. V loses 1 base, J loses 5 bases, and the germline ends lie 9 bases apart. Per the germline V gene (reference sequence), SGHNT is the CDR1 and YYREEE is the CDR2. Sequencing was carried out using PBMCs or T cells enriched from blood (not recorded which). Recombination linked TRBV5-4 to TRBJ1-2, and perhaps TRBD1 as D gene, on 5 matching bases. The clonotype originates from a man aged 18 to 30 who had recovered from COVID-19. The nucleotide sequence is TGTGCCAGCAGCTTGTCCAGGGAATATGGCTACACCTTC. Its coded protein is CASSLSREYGYTF.